These 12 T cell receptor beta chains originate from one sample sequenced in a study of CD8+CD57+ T cells in acquired aplastic anemia. CDR3 and TCR beta VDJ profiling relied on a genomic DNA template. Each CDR3 protein gets one entry after TCRdb re-called the reads with MiXCR. The table shows about 420,000 distinct CDR3 sequences, with roughly 68% occurring only once. What was sequenced was sorted CD4+, CD8+, or CD8+CD57+ T cells (not recorded which) from PBMCs. These receptors came from a human donor in good health, serving as a control.

This sequence joins TRBV19 and TRBJ2-7; D gene ambiguous. The CDR3 is 15 amino acids. Per the germline V gene, CDR1 is LNHDA and CDR2 is SQIVND (reference sequence). V was pared by 5 bases and J by 2 bases, with 16 bases between. DNA of the CDR3: TGTGCCAGTAGTCCAGTGGGAACGGACGCCTACGAGCAGTACTTC. This codes for CASSPVGTDAYEQYF.

Of note for this clonotype: Relative to the germline gene, one junction end is altered; a read error may explain this. This chain joins TRBV7-7 and TRBJ2-7; 9 positions match TRBD1. The CDR3 has 14 amino acids. In germline, CDR1 is SSHAT, CDR2 FNYEAQ (reference sequence). CDR3 sequence: CASSSPGQGGETQF. In DNA form, the CDR3 reads TGTGCTAGCAGCTCCCCGGGACAGGGAGGGGAGACCCAGTTC. Combining the CDR3 with reference TRBV7-7 and TRBJ2-7 gives the whole variable domain GAGVSQSPRYKVTKRGQDVTLRCDPISSHATLYWYQQALGQGPEFLTYFNYEAQPDKSGLPSDRFSAERPEGSISTLTIQRTEQRDSAMYRCASSSPGQGGETQFGPGTRLTVT.

About this clonotype itself: Lacking the conserved final phenylalanine or tryptophan, this CDR3 likely reflects a read error. No DNA is shown, since the ends of the CDR3 on it are uncertain; the CDR3 is the one TCRdb lists. This chain connects TRBV2 to TRBJ1-1; the table's D call, TRBD1, was not checked against the DNA. From germline, CDR1 is SNHLY and CDR2 FYNNEI. The CDR3 comprises 14 residues, both ends counted. The CDR3 loop is CASSRTGVGETHYL.

This clonotype was counted once. One junction end does not reproduce the germline sequence, and a read error may be involved. The CDR3 region is CASGMNGRIFGYTF. CDR3 DNA sequence: TGTGCCAGTGGTATGAATGGCAGGATCTTTGGCTACACCTTC. The chain recombines TRBV19 with TRBJ1-2; D gene unclear. The germline CDR1 and CDR2 sequences are LNHDA and SQIVND (reference sequence). The CDR3 is made up of 14 amino acids.

For this clonotype: Germline is not matched at one junction end, which may reflect a read error. This chain uses TRBV7-2 with TRBJ1-1; D might be TRBD1 (5 bases). This CDR3 has 13 amino acids. CDR1 and CDR2 (germline): SGHTA, FQGNSA. The CDR3 DNA reads as TGTGCCAGCAGCCCCGGGGGTGTTACGCAGTATTTTTTT. Translating it yields CASSPGGVTQYFF.

This clonotype has ten or more counts. The genes are TRBV2 and TRBJ1-5; TRBD1 aligns across 7 bases. The CDR3 length is 14 residues. J was trimmed by 3 bases and V by 6 bases; bases with no gene match: 5. Germline CDR1 is SNHLY and CDR2 is FYNNEI. CDR3 in amino acids: CASRIGTVNQPQHF. DNA of the CDR3: TGTGCCAGCAGAATCGGGACAGTCAATCAGCCCCAGCATTTT.

The chain links TRBV7-4 to TRBJ1-5; the D is unclear. The V end was cut by 7 bases, the J end by 5 bases, with 15 bases between. CDR3 size: 14 residues. Germline-derived CDR1 and CDR2 are SGHVT and SQSDAQ. This chain's CDR3 is CASTSRGGDQPQHF. The CDR3 bases are TGTGCCAGCACATCCCGGGGAGGTGATCAGCCCCAGCATTTT.

As concerns this clonotype: A read error may produce the germline difference seen at one junction end. The genes are TRBV7-2 and TRBJ1-6, with no clear D. The CDR3 spans 17 residues. CDR1 and CDR2 from the germline V gene are SGHTA and FQGNSA. The CDR3 coding sequence is TGTGCCAGCAGCTTAGAGCGTGCGGGCCCGCTCCATTCGCCCCTCCACTTT. This codes for CASSLERAGPLHSPLHF.

CDR3: CASSTLALAGANVLTF. The CDR3 DNA sequence: TGTGCCAGTAGTACCCTTGCTCTCGCTGGGGCCAACGTCCTGACTTTC. The J gene is TRBJ2-6, the V gene TRBV19; D unresolved. CDR1 is LNHDA and CDR2 is SQIVND in the germline V gene (reference sequence). Trimming removed 4 bases at V and 2 bases at J, with 12 bases between. The CDR3 contains 16 residues.

This clonotype was seen repeatedly, ten times or more. The V gene is TRBV29-1, the J gene TRBJ2-5; no firm D call. The CDR3 covers 12 residues. The V gene lost 4 bases and the J gene lost 4 bases, with 10 bases spanning the gap. The germline CDR1 and CDR2 sequences are SQVTM and ANQGSEA. CDR3 residues: CSVVIGRETQYF. CDR3 DNA: TGCAGCGTTGTAATTGGTCGAGAGACCCAGTACTTC.

This clonotype came up many times. The chain uses TRBV4-2 and TRBJ1-2; perhaps TRBD1 as D (5 bases). CDR1 and CDR2 from the germline V gene are LGHNA and YNFKEQ. V lost 1 base and J 8 bases, leaving 14 bases between the germline ends. This CDR3 spans 14 amino acids. CDR3 sequence (DNA): TGTGCCAGCAGCCAAGGCAGTGGGGCTGGAGGCTACACCTTC. It specifies CASSQGSGAGGYTF.

Comments on this clonotype: One end of the junction fails to match germline, which may point to a read error. The chain employs TRBV10-2 and TRBJ1-1; TRBD1 matches 8 bases. Germline V lookup: CDR1 WSHSY, CDR2 SAAADI. The CDR3 length is 14 residues. Written as DNA, the CDR3 is TGCGCCAGCAGTGAGTCGACAGGGGCTCGACAAGTGCCATTT. It encodes CASSESTGARQVPF.